These 12 T cell receptor beta chains share one sample of origin, sequenced in a study of T cell responses to AZD1222 COVID-19 vaccine. Method: immunoSEQ multiplex PCR; TCRdb's copy keeps in-frame clones and lacks some. This table has 100,000 to 150,000 clones, roughly 91% appearing once. Material: peripheral blood, obtained on day 0 of MenACWY control vaccination. The receptors originated from an adult in good health.

The chain has TRBV11-2 and TRBJ2-1; D unclear. Germline CDR1 and CDR2: SGHAT and FQNNGV. The CDR3 totals 12 residues. V lost 5 bases and J lost 4, with 6 bases in between. In DNA, the CDR3 is TGTGCCAGCAGCCCCTATTACAATGAGCAGTTCTTC. Translated, it gives CASSPYYNEQFF. The full variable domain, with the rest looked up from reference TRBV11-2 and TRBJ2-1, is EAGVAQSPRYKIIEKRQSVAFWCNPISGHATLYWYQQILGQGPKLLIQFQNNGVVDDSQLPKDRFSAERLKGVDSTLKIQPAKLEDSAVYLCASSPYYNEQFFGPGTRLTVL.

This sequence joins TRBV11-3 and TRBJ2-3, with 9 bases identical to TRBD2. The CDR3 has 15 residues. The J segment lost 4 bases and the V segment lost 5 bases, leaving 7 bases of the junction unmatched. CDR1 and CDR2 from the germline V gene are SGHNT and YENEEA. The CDR3 DNA is TGTGCCAGCAGCCCAACCCGCGGGAGGGCAGATACGCAGTATTTT. It codes for CASSPTRGRADTQYF.

The chain joins TRBV7-8 to TRBJ2-7; no firm D call. The CDR3 is 16 residues long. Germline assignment: CDR1 SGHVS and CDR2 FQNEAQ. V lost 5 bases and J lost 5, with 22 bases in between. CDR3 nucleotides: TGTGCCAGCAGCCCTATCAGGCAGGTTTACGGAGACGAGCAGTACTTC. Amino acids: CASSPIRQVYGDEQYF.

The chain joins TRBV28 to TRBJ2-7, with 7 positions matching TRBD2. The CDR3 contains 15 residues. Germline V gene sequence: CDR1 MDHEN, CDR2 SYDVKM. Trimming at V came to 10 bases and at J to 7 bases, leaving 19 bases not matched to a gene. The CDR3: CATKLNGAAGGEQYF. CDR3 DNA sequence: TGTGCCACCAAGTTGAATGGGGCAGCCGGGGGGGAGCAGTACTTC. Drawing the rest from reference TRBV28 and TRBJ2-7, the complete variable domain is DVKVTQSSRYLVKRTGEKVFLECVQDMDHENMFWYRQDPGLGLRLIYFSYDVKMKEKGDIPEGYSVSREKKERFSLILESASTNQTSMYLCATKLNGAAGGEQYFGPGTRLTVT.

In regard to this clone: Other DNA sequences in this sample translate to the same CDR3. The chain recombines TRBV7-9 with TRBJ2-2, with TRBD2 identical over 8 bases. The CDR3 consists of 15 residues. Germline trimming cut 5 bases from V and 0 bases from J; bases unmatched to any gene: 2. Germline assignment: CDR1 SEHNR and CDR2 FQNEAQ (reference sequence). The CDR3 protein is CASSPRGANTGELFF. Here the CDR3 DNA reads TGTGCCAGCAGCCCGCGGGGGGCGAACACCGGGGAGCTGTTTTTT.

This clone has a handful of counts. This sequence joins TRBV5-1 and TRBJ2-1; 9 bases agree with TRBD2. V lost 4 bases and J lost 4; bases outside the gene matches: 12. The CDR3 loop spans 17 amino acids. CDR1 and CDR2 from the germline V gene are SGHRS and YFSETQ. CDR3 nucleotides: TGCGCCAGCAGCCCACGGGGTTTTAGCGGGGGATACAATGAGCAGTTCTTC. As protein: CASSPRGFSGGYNEQFF.

This clone was counted a single time. The rearrangement uses TRBV28 and TRBJ2-7, with no clear D. Germline V gene lookup returns CDR1 MDHEN and CDR2 SYDVKM. The V and J ends lost 2 bases and 2 bases respectively, with 7 bases between them. CDR3 length equals 13 residues. Here the CDR3 reads CASSLGGTYEQYF. The CDR3 region has the DNA TGTGCCAGCAGTTTAGGCGGAACCTACGAGCAGTACTTC.

The V gene is TRBV15, the J gene TRBJ2-5; TRBD2 aligns across 11 bases. This CDR3 is 15 amino acids long. Per germline, CDR1 LNHNV and CDR2 YYDKDF (reference sequence). The ends lost 5 bases at V and 2 bases at J; junction bases unmatched: 4. This chain's CDR3 is CATSPGLAVQETQYF. CDR3 in DNA: TGTGCCACCAGCCCGGGACTAGCGGTTCAAGAGACCCAGTACTTC.

The chain recombines TRBV18 with TRBJ2-1; D unresolved. Germline CDR1 reads KGHSH; CDR2 reads LQKENI. This CDR3 is 12 amino acids long. V gave up 4 bases and J gave up 6 bases, with 7 bases separating them. In nucleotides, the CDR3 is TGTGCCAGCTCACAGAATCGCAATGAGCAGTTCTTC. Translated: CASSQNRNEQFF.

The rearrangement links TRBV6-5 to TRBJ2-3; TRBD2 might be the D (5 bases). The CDR3 is 15 residues long. Trimming stripped 0 bases from V and 6 bases from J, with 13 bases between. Germline CDR1 is MNHEY and CDR2 is SVGAGI. As DNA, the CDR3 is TGTGCCAGCAGTTACTCGGCGGCGGGTTTGGATACGCAGTATTTT. Translated, it gives CASSYSAAGLDTQYF.

The J gene is TRBJ2-2, the V gene TRBV19, with D possibly being TRBD2 (5 bases). Germline lookup yields CDR1 LNHDA and CDR2 SQIVND (reference sequence). V lost 3 bases, J lost 2 bases, and 13 bases lay in between. CDR3 length: 16 amino acids. CDR3 protein: CASSILGGSNTGELFF. CDR3 in DNA: TGTGCCAGTAGTATTCTAGGAGGCTCAAACACCGGGGAGCTGTTTTTT.

The J gene is TRBJ1-1, the V gene TRBV28; the D is unclear. The CDR3 extends over 14 amino acids. The germline V gene has CDR1 MDHEN and CDR2 SYDVKM. V was cut by 7 bases and J by 0 bases, with 12 bases left in between. The CDR3 spells CASKYIQVNTEAFF. As DNA, the CDR3 is TGTGCCAGCAAATACATCCAGGTGAACACTGAAGCTTTCTTT.